The subject of this entry is one T cell receptor delta chain. Its specificity is unknown. These data are taken from a study of Vδ1+ human thymocytes. RNA was extracted from the cells and then reverse transcribed. CDR3 amplicons came from multiplex PCR with pooled V-gene forward and constant-region reverse primers. TCRdb re-called the multiplex PCR reads using CATT. The table lists roughly 55,000 delta-chain clones, 15% of them singletons. V was pared by 2 bases and J by 0 bases, with 15 bases of the junction left unmatched. Germline CDR1 is TSWWSYY and CDR2 is QGS. CDR3 length: 20 amino acids. Points from the study as a whole: TRD repertoires were essentially private, unlike widely shared TRG clonotypes. Roughly 22% of thymic delta-chain sequences were Vdelta2, with few Vdelta3, unlike blood Vdelta1+ controls. Highly polyclonal TRG and TRD repertoires with Gaussian CDR3 length distributions appeared in thymus.

This TCR derives from a boy in the first two years of life who had congenital heart surgery. The chain uses TRDV1 and TRDJ1; 10 bases line up with TRDD3. Sequenced input: Vdelta1+ gamma-delta thymocytes from the thymus. Sample subset: FACS-sorted CD3+ TCRalphabeta- TCRVdelta1+ TCRVdelta2- thymocytes. CDR3 in DNA: TGTGCTCTTGGGGAAGGGTCTACGCTGGGGGATATGGGTTACACCGATAAACTCATCTTT. As protein: CALGEGSTLGDMGYTDKLIF.